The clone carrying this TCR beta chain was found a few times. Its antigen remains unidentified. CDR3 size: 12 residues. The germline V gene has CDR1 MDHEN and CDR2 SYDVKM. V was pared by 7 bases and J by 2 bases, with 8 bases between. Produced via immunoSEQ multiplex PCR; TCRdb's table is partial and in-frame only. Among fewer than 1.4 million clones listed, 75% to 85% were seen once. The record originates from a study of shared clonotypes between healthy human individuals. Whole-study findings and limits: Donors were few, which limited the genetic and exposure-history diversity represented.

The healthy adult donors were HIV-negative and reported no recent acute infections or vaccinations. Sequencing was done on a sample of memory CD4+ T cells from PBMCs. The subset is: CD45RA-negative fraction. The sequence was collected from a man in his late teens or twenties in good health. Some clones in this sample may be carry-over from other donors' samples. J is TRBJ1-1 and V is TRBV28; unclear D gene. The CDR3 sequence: CASTRSNTEAFF. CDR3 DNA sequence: TGTGCCAGCACTCGTAGTAACACTGAAGCTTTCTTT. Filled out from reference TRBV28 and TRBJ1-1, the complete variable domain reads DVKVTQSSRYLVKRTGEKVFLECVQDMDHENMFWYRQDPGLGLRLIYFSYDVKMKEKGDIPEGYSVSREKKERFSLILESASTNQTSMYLCASTRSNTEAFFGQGTRLTVV.